This is a list of T cell receptor beta chains from one sample in a study of CD8+CD57+ T cells in acquired aplastic anemia. TCRdb independently ran MiXCR on the reads; one entry per CDR3 protein. The table lists around 500,000 distinct CDR3 sequences, approximately 33% of them singletons, with 0.82% in the top ten. Sequencing was done on a sample of sorted CD4+, CD8+, or CD8+CD57+ T cells (not recorded which) from PBMCs. The receptor source for this set is a human donor with aplastic anemia. CDR3s include the opening cysteine and the closing phenylalanine or tryptophan. The order of the fields is J gene, D gene, clone size, V gene, CDR3 protein, CDR3 DNA. The D gene is left open where the match is weak. Size is stated for part of the rows, as once, few or many counts, or as a class when the clone is expanded.

J gene: TRBJ1-6
D gene: TRBD1
clone size: -
V gene: TRBV9
CDR3 protein: CASSVGTGGYGSPLHF
CDR3 DNA: TGTGCCAGCAGCGTCGGGACAGGGGGTTATGGTTCACCCCTCCACTTT

J gene: TRBJ1-2
D gene: TRBD1
clone size: -
V gene: TRBV2
CDR3 protein: CASSARDRLFYGYTF
CDR3 DNA: TGTGCCAGCAGTGCTCGGGACAGGCTTTTCTATGGCTACACCTTC

J gene: TRBJ2-7
D gene: -
clone size: few
V gene: TRBV3-1
CDR3 protein: CASEGSNEQYF
CDR3 DNA: TGTGCTTCGGAGGGCTCTAACGAGCAGTACTTC

J gene: TRBJ1-5
D gene: -
clone size: many
V gene: TRBV6-6
CDR3 protein: CASSYSDQPQHF
CDR3 DNA: TGTGCCAGCAGTTACTCTGACCAGCCCCAGCATTTT

J gene: TRBJ1-5
D gene: -
clone size: -
V gene: TRBV2
CDR3 protein: CASSERWDQPQHF
CDR3 DNA: TGTGCCAGCAGTGAACGATGGGATCAGCCCCAGCATTTT

J gene: TRBJ1-2
D gene: TRBD1
clone size: -
V gene: TRBV15
CDR3 protein: CATSTGTGVNYGYTF
CDR3 DNA: TGTGCCACCAGCACAGGAACAGGGGTAAACTATGGCTACACCTTC

J gene: TRBJ2-1
D gene: TRBD1
clone size: few
V gene: TRBV19
CDR3 protein: CASHYRDRDVTEQFF
CDR3 DNA: TGTGCCAGTCATTACCGGGACAGGGATGTAACTGAGCAGTTCTTC

J gene: TRBJ1-3
D gene: TRBD1
clone size: -
V gene: TRBV20-1
CDR3 protein: CSVMGQWSGNTICF
CDR3 DNA: TGCAGTGTTATGGGACAGTGGTCTGGAAACACCATATGTTTT

J gene: TRBJ1-2
D gene: -
clone size: -
V gene: TRBV10-3
CDR3 protein: CASSDEGGYGYTF
CDR3 DNA: TGTGCCAGCAGTGATGAGGGGGGCTATGGCTACACCTTC

J gene: TRBJ2-3
D gene: -
clone size: many
V gene: TRBV29-1
CDR3 protein: CSVDRAGVGDTQYF
CDR3 DNA: TGCAGCGTTGATCGGGCAGGGGTGGGAGATACGCAGTATTTT

J gene: TRBJ1-6
D gene: TRBD1
clone size: -
V gene: TRBV6-1
CDR3 protein: CASSERQGAGNSPLHF
CDR3 DNA: TGTGCCAGCAGTGAGCGCCAGGGGGCGGGAAATTCACCCCTCCACTTT

J gene: TRBJ2-5
D gene: TRBD2
clone size: many
V gene: TRBV2
CDR3 protein: CASRGGAGQETQYF
CDR3 DNA: TGTGCCAGCAGGGGAGGGGCTGGGCAAGAGACCCAGTACTTC

J gene: TRBJ1-1
D gene: -
clone size: few
V gene: TRBV9
CDR3 protein: CASSVRTENTEAFF
CDR3 DNA: TGTGCCAGCAGCGTCAGGACGGAGAACACTGAAGCTTTCTTT

J gene: TRBJ1-6
D gene: -
clone size: -
V gene: TRBV28
CDR3 protein: CASSPPRNSPLHF
CDR3 DNA: TGTGCCAGCAGTCCCCCCAGGAATTCACCCCTCCACTTT

J gene: TRBJ2-2
D gene: TRBD1
clone size: few
V gene: TRBV6-1
CDR3 protein: CASRSRDRVNGELFF
CDR3 DNA: TGTGCCAGCAGAAGCCGGGACAGGGTTAACGGGGAGCTGTTTTTT

J gene: TRBJ1-3
D gene: -
clone size: many
V gene: TRBV7-2
CDR3 protein: CASSPPQNTIYF
CDR3 DNA: TGTGCCAGCAGCCCACCCCAGAACACCATATATTTT

J gene: TRBJ2-5
D gene: TRBD2
clone size: many
V gene: TRBV20-1
CDR3 protein: CSAPPSGQETQYF
CDR3 DNA: TGCAGTGCTCCTCCTAGCGGCCAAGAGACCCAGTACTTC